A single sample gave rise to the 29 T cell receptor beta chains below, sequenced in a study of CD8 T cells in ankylosing spondylitis. Study-wide results and limits: A TCR beta motif of about eight highly homologous variants appeared characteristic of ankylosing spondylitis blood.

The antigens these receptors bind are not known. TCRdb processed the 5' RACE reads anew with MiXCR; each CDR3 protein has one entry. The sample shows hundreds of thousands of distinct CDR3 sequences, more than 25% of them seen only once. The sample consisted of blood, either unsorted or a sorted T cell fraction (not recorded which). The receptors here all came from a male donor with ankylosing spondylitis.

CDR3 DNA: TGCGCCAGCAGCGAGGTCCTTAATGAAAAACTGTTTTTT. This encodes CASSEVLNEKLFF. This chain uses TRBV5-1 with TRBJ1-4; D gene unclear. The CDR3 is 13 residues long. The germline CDR1 and CDR2 sequences are SGHRS and YFSETQ. The V end lost 4 bases, the J end lost 4 bases, and 8 bases lay between the germline ends.

The V and J genes are TRBV27 and TRBJ2-7, with 10 bases that match TRBD1. J lost 4 bases, V lost 4 bases, and 4 bases had no gene match. This CDR3 is built from 14 residues. Germline V gene lookup returns CDR1 MNHEY and CDR2 SMNVEV (reference sequence). The CDR3, as DNA: TGTGCCAGCAGTTATCGACAGGGGGCTTACGAGCAGTACTTC. Translating gives CASSYRQGAYEQYF.

The rearrangement uses TRBV25-1 and TRBJ2-7; 7 bases fit TRBD1. This CDR3 contains 18 residues. The V gene end was trimmed by 0 bases and the J gene end by 3 bases; junction bases not matched to a gene: 14. Germline-derived CDR1 and CDR2 are MGHDK and SYGVNS. CDR3 bases: TGTGCCAGCAGTGAATATAGGGACAGTGGTACGCTGTACTACGAGCAGTACGTC. Amino acid sequence: CASSEYRDSGTLYYEQYV.

This clonotype has a count of ten or more. J is TRBJ2-2 and V is TRBV7-2, with no clear D. Trimming pared 1 base from V and 8 bases from J, leaving 5 bases between. Germline CDR1 is SGHTA and CDR2 is FQGNSA. The CDR3 covers 12 residues. The CDR3 sequence is CASSLVVGELFF. CDR3 bases: TGTGCCAGCAGCTTAGTTGTAGGGGAGCTGTTTTTT.

The gene calls are TRBV14 and TRBJ1-3; D is perhaps TRBD1 (6 bases). This CDR3 is built from 16 residues. The V gene's germline CDR1 is SGHDN and CDR2 FVKESK. The V end was cut by 3 bases, the J end by 6 bases, with 18 bases between. CDR3 in DNA: TGTGCCAGCAGCCAGGCCGGACAGACCCGAGTAAACACCATATATTTT. As protein: CASSQAGQTRVNTIYF.

This clonotype came up a few times. The V gene is TRBV3-1, the J gene TRBJ1-1; 9 bases are a match to TRBD1. Per the germline V gene, CDR1 is LGHDT and CDR2 is YNNKEL (reference sequence). This CDR3 is built from 14 residues. The J segment lost 5 bases and the V segment lost 4 bases, leaving 5 bases of the junction unmatched. CDR3 nucleotides: TGTGCCAGCAGCCTATCGACAGGGGGAACTGAAGCTTTCTTT. This encodes CASSLSTGGTEAFF.

A remark on this clonotype: One junction end does not reproduce the germline sequence, and a read error may be involved. This sequence joins TRBV12-3 or TRBV12-4 and TRBJ2-3; 9 bases match TRBD1. This CDR3 comprises 14 residues. DNA for the CDR3: TGTGCCAGCAGCCGGGACAGGGATGGGAATACGCGGTATTTT. Translated, it gives CASSRDRDGNTRYF.

This clonotype occurred a few times. The chain combines TRBV20-1 with TRBJ2-5; D gene ambiguous. The CDR3 has 12 amino acids. With 5 bases removed from V and 4 bases from J, the gap between germline ends came to 11 bases. CDR1 is DFQATT, CDR2 SNEGSKA, per germline (reference sequence). In nucleotides, the CDR3 is TGCAGTGCTGGGTCCGGCTCAGAGACCCAGTACTTC. Its protein is CSAGSGSETQYF.

V usage is TRBV15 and J usage is TRBJ2-7, with D perhaps TRBD1 (5 bases). Germline lookup yields CDR1 LNHNV and CDR2 YYDKDF (reference sequence). V gave up 3 bases and J gave up 2 bases, with 11 bases separating them. The CDR3 length is 14 residues. CDR3 nucleotides: TGTGCCACCAGCAGGGAAAAAGGGGCCTACGAGCAGTACTTC. Its translation: CATSREKGAYEQYF.

This clonotype was seen at least ten times. The chain employs TRBV20-1 and TRBJ2-2; D is unclear. Germline V gives CDR1 DFQATT, CDR2 SNEGSKA (reference sequence). This CDR3 comprises 14 residues. The V gene lost 6 bases and the J gene lost 2 bases, with 13 bases spanning the gap. The DNA of the CDR3 is TGCAGTGCACGGGCCCGGATAAACACCGGGGAGCTGTTTTTT. This codes for CSARARINTGELFF.

In this sample, this clonotype turned up a few times. The chain recombines TRBV12-3 or TRBV12-4 with TRBJ2-7, with 7 bases that match TRBD1. V shed 3 bases, J shed 4 bases, and the junction held 3 bases outside the gene matches. The CDR3 totals 13 residues. In DNA, the CDR3 is TGTGCCAGCAGTTTTAGCAGGGGGTACGAGCAGTACGTC. It specifies CASSFSRGYEQYV.

The gene calls are TRBV10-3 and TRBJ2-5; 13 bases line up with TRBD2. The CDR3 extends over 17 amino acids. V dropped 0 bases and J dropped 6; count of bases not matched to a gene: 7. Germline CDR1 ENHRY, CDR2 SYGVKD. The CDR3 loop reads CAISESKLAGGGKTQYF. CDR3 sequence (DNA): TGTGCCATCAGTGAGTCGAAACTAGCGGGAGGGGGGAAGACCCAGTACTTC.

This clonotype was detected a few times. V usage is TRBV20-1 and J usage is TRBJ2-1; 7 bases line up with TRBD2. The CDR3 covers 18 residues. Germline CDR1 reads DFQATT; CDR2 reads SNEGSKA (reference sequence). V gave up 3 bases and J gave up 3 bases; unmatched junction bases: 17. In DNA form, the CDR3 reads TGCAGTGCTAGTAAGACTAGCCCGGGAATGGCTTTCTACAATGAGCAGTTCTTC. Protein sequence: CSASKTSPGMAFYNEQFF.

V usage is TRBV20-1 and J usage is TRBJ2-4; 8 nucleotides agree with TRBD1. This CDR3 contains 15 residues. The germline V gene has CDR1 DFQATT and CDR2 SNEGSKA (reference sequence). Germline trimming cut 2 bases from V and 6 bases from J; bases unmatched to any gene: 9. The CDR3 nucleotides are TGCAGTGCTAGACTTCCTCGGACAGGGACAAACATTCAGTACTTC. Translated: CSARLPRTGTNIQYF.

This clonotype was seen more than once but under ten times. The chain recombines TRBV2 with TRBJ2-7; 8 nucleotides match TRBD1. Germline V gives CDR1 SNHLY, CDR2 FYNNEI. The V segment lost 9 bases and the J segment 4 bases; nucleotides outside the gene matches: 11. The CDR3 spans 14 residues. DNA of the CDR3: TGTGCCAGTCTACTACAGGGGGGTACTTACGAGCAGTACGTC. Translating gives CASLLQGGTYEQYV.

This clonotype turned up a few times. V and J are TRBV7-8 and TRBJ2-1; possibly TRBD2 for D (6 bases). This CDR3 comprises 13 residues. The germline gives CDR1 SGHVS, CDR2 FQNEAQ. Trimming stripped 5 bases from V and 4 bases from J, with 9 bases between. CDR3 sequence (DNA): TGTGCCAGCAGCCTCCGGGAGTACAATGAGCAGTTCTTC. This sequence encodes CASSLREYNEQFF.

There are a few counts of this clonotype. J is TRBJ2-2 and V is TRBV4-2; TRBD2 is a possible D gene (5 bases). The V gene lost 1 base and the J gene lost 1 base, with 13 bases spanning the gap. This CDR3 is 17 amino acids long. Germline V gene lookup returns CDR1 LGHNA and CDR2 YNFKEQ. The CDR3 nucleotides are TGTGCCAGCAGCCAAGCCGGTGGGAGAGGGAACACCGGGGAGCTGTTTTTT. Its protein is CASSQAGGRGNTGELFF.

This clonotype has just a few counts. The CDR3 spells CATSDSRGGNTEAFF. CDR3 nucleotide sequence: TGTGCCACCAGTGATAGTCGGGGAGGGAACACTGAAGCTTTCTTT. J is TRBJ1-1 and V is TRBV24-1; D uncertain. In germline, CDR1 is KGHDR, CDR2 SFDVKD. The CDR3 runs to 15 residues. Trimming left V 3 bases short and J 1 base short, with 11 bases between.

This clonotype showed up just a few times. The V gene is TRBV11-2, the J gene TRBJ1-2; no clear D gene. Trimming stripped 1 base from V and 10 bases from J, with 16 bases between. Germline CDR1 reads SGHAT; CDR2 reads FQNNGV. The CDR3 loop spans 14 amino acids. The CDR3 region is CASSLVDGNPVYTF. The CDR3, as DNA: TGTGCCAGCAGCTTAGTTGACGGGAATCCCGTCTACACCTTC.

This clonotype was observed a few times. The genes are TRBV5-1 and TRBJ2-5, with 12 bases lining up with TRBD2. CDR3 length equals 15 residues. V trimming: 3 bases; J trimming: 2 bases; junction bases outside the gene matches: 2. Germline CDR1 SGHRS, CDR2 YFSETQ. The CDR3 sequence is CASSWGLAGQETQYF. The CDR3, as DNA: TGCGCCAGCAGCTGGGGACTAGCGGGTCAAGAGACCCAGTACTTC.

The J gene is TRBJ2-5, the V gene TRBV5-6, with D possibly called TRBD1 or TRBD2 (5 bases each). The CDR3 is made up of 15 amino acids. Germline V gene lookup returns CDR1 SGHDT and CDR2 YYEEEE. The V and J ends lost 0 bases and 4 bases respectively, with 13 bases between them. CDR3 DNA: TGTGCCAGCAGCTTGGCTTTCAGGGCGGGAGAGACCCAGTACTTC. It yields the protein CASSLAFRAGETQYF.

This chain connects TRBV18 to TRBJ2-1, with 10 bases identical to TRBD2. J was trimmed by 8 bases and V by 1 base; bases with no gene match: 2. The CDR3 sequence is 14 residues long. CDR1 is KGHSH and CDR2 is LQKENI in the germline V gene. In nucleotides, the CDR3 is TGTGCCAGCTCACCACGAGGGACTAGCGATGAGCAGTTCTTC. Encoded protein: CASSPRGTSDEQFF.

The V call is TRBV28, the J call TRBJ1-5, with unresolved D. Trimming pared 3 bases from V and 7 bases from J, leaving 4 bases between. This CDR3 has 11 amino acids. Per germline, CDR1 MDHEN and CDR2 SYDVKM. CDR3 sequence reads: CASSFTQPQHF. For the CDR3, the DNA is TGTGCCAGCAGTTTTACCCAGCCCCAGCATTTT.

This clonotype was counted only a few times. The gene calls are TRBV7-9 and TRBJ2-3, with 7 positions matching TRBD2. Germline V gene lookup returns CDR1 SEHNR and CDR2 FQNEAQ (reference sequence). Losses at the gene ends were 4 bases for V and 2 bases for J; bases not matched to a gene: 12. The CDR3 sequence is 17 residues long. The CDR3 reads CASSSPTASGLTDTQYF. Here the CDR3 DNA reads TGTGCCAGCAGCTCCCCGACCGCTAGCGGTCTCACAGATACGCAGTATTTT.

This rearrangement joins TRBV6-1 to TRBJ1-5; D may be TRBD1 (5 bases). The germline V gene has CDR1 MNHNS and CDR2 SASEGT. The CDR3 extends over 14 amino acids. V dropped 2 bases and J dropped 4 bases, with 9 bases sitting between them. The CDR3 DNA follows: TGTGCCAGCAGTGAATTAGCAGGGAATCAGCCCCAGCATTTT. Its protein is CASSELAGNQPQHF.

V usage is TRBV18 and J usage is TRBJ2-1; TRBD2 matches 9 bases. This CDR3 has 16 residues. Looked up from germline, CDR1 is KGHSH and CDR2 is LQKENI. V shed 3 bases, J shed 8 bases, and the junction held 11 bases outside the gene matches. The CDR3 loop is CASSPSGSGGFDEQFF. In nucleotides, the CDR3 is TGTGCCAGCTCACCTAGCGGGAGTGGGGGTTTTGATGAGCAGTTCTTC.

The table lists this clonotype with a few counts. The V gene is TRBV27, the J gene TRBJ2-7; 7 positions match TRBD1. Germline V gene lookup returns CDR1 MNHEY and CDR2 SMNVEV (reference sequence). CDR3 length: 11 amino acids. CDR3 sequence (DNA): TGTGCCAGCAGTCCAAGGACAGGCGGAAGGGTC. This sequence encodes CASSPRTGGRV.

This clonotype turned up a few times. V and J are TRBV20-1 and TRBJ1-1; no clear D gene. Deletions cut 4 bases from V and 1 base from J, with 4 bases between. This CDR3 has 11 residues. Per germline, CDR1 DFQATT and CDR2 SNEGSKA (reference sequence). For the CDR3, the DNA is TGCAGTGCTATAAGGAACACTGAAGCTTTCTTT. Translation gives CSAIRNTEAFF.

Written as DNA, the CDR3 is TGTGCCAGCAGCTCGCCTCCGACAGGGAGGGAGACCCAGTACTTC. Its translation is CASSSPPTGRETQYF. The chain employs TRBV7-6 and TRBJ2-5, with D perhaps TRBD1 (7 bases). CDR1 is SGHVS, CDR2 FNYEAQ, per germline. The V and J ends lost 4 bases and 5 bases respectively, with 17 bases between them. This CDR3 is built from 15 residues.